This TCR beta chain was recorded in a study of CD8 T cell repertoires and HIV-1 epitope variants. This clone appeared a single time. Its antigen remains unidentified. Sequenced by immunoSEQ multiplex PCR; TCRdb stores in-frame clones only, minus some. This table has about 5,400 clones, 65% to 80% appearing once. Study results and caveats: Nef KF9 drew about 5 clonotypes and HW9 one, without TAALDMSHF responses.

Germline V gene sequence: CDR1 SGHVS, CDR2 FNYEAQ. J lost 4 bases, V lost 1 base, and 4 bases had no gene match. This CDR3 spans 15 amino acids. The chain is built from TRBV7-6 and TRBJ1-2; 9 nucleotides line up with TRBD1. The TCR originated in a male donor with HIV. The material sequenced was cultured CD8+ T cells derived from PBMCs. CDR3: CASSLGDRGIYGYTF. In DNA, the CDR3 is TGTGCCAGCAGCTTAGGTGACAGGGGGATCTATGGCTACACCTTC. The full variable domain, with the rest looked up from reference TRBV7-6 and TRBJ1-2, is GAGVSQSPRYKVTKRGQDVALRCDPISGHVSLYWYRQALGQGPEFLTYFNYEAQQDKSGLPNDRFSAERPEGSISTLTIQRTEQRDSAMYRCASSLGDRGIYGYTFGSGTRLTVV.